The rows below give T cell receptor beta chains drawn from one sample of a study of PD-L1 blockade in urothelial cancer. The method was immunoSEQ multiplex PCR; TCRdb's version includes in-frame clones alone and lacks a portion of them. In the table there are about 74,000 clones, around four fifths of which are singletons. The sequencing used PBMCs, collected around atezolizumab (anti-PD-L1) treatment. The receptor source for this set is a man aged 70 or older with urothelial cancer. Both conserved end residues are part of each CDR3.

v_call,j_call,cdr3_aa
TRBV5-1,TRBJ2-5,CASSRQGRGQETQYF
TRBV19,TRBJ2-1,CASTLAGVSNEQFF
TRBV10-2,TRBJ2-7,CASSEWDRQYF
TRBV29-1,TRBJ2-7,CSWGEPMTHEQYF
TRBV7-2,TRBJ2-7,CASSSTYEQYF
TRBV19,TRBJ2-1,CASSSLQGVDYNEQFF
TRBV13,TRBJ2-7,CASSSTYEQYF
TRBV7-8,TRBJ2-5,CASSLTGGETQYF
TRBV5-1,TRBJ2-1,CASSLLGAVYNEQFF
TRBV28,TRBJ1-1,CASSSGTFGNTEAFF
TRBV5-4,TRBJ2-3,CASSLAGADTQYF
TRBV7-8,TRBJ1-1,CASSFFIMGRDVAEAFF
TRBV6-1,TRBJ2-1,CASIPGTSGANEQFF
TRBV5-6,TRBJ2-2,CASSLGDRATGELFF
TRBV18,TRBJ1-1,CASSPTNRGLWNTEAFF
TRBV6-4,TRBJ2-1,CASSDVAGPYNEQFF
TRBV15,TRBJ2-5,CATSRDLGGRSGRAQETQYF
TRBV5-5,TRBJ2-5,CASSLGGTSGQETQYF
TRBV27,TRBJ2-7,CASSQIAGTGGEQYF
TRBV5-1,TRBJ2-5,CASRPGSSGGETQYF
TRBV19,TRBJ2-7,CASNRLAGGPTEQYF
TRBV5-1,TRBJ2-1,CASMSRGQSYNEQFF
TRBV4-2,TRBJ1-1,CASSQDGMNTEAFF
TRBV10-2,TRBJ2-5,CASSEGLAGLASQYF
TRBV6-1,TRBJ2-7,CASSDLPYEQYF
TRBV27,TRBJ2-1,CASSELGSYNEQFF
TRBV7-2,TRBJ1-5,CASSLDRGSQPQHF
TRBV5-1,TRBJ2-7,CASSFRPSSYEQYF
TRBV19,TRBJ1-2,CASSTGQLIPTSGYTF
TRBV29-1,TRBJ2-2,CSVESGTSGTGKLFF
TRBV7-2,TRBJ2-5,CASILGLVGETQYF
TRBV20-1,TRBJ1-1,CKGRGDTEAFF
TRBV14,TRBJ2-1,CASSQANEQFF
TRBV2,TRBJ2-7,CALKGSYEQYF
TRBV5-1,TRBJ2-1,CASSPWGGSSYNEQFF
TRBV7-9,TRBJ1-2,CASSLTRGIYGYTF
TRBV11-1,TRBJ2-2,CASTPRTSANTGELFF
TRBV28,TRBJ1-4,CASSRNRDMDEKLFF
TRBV5-1,TRBJ2-1,CASSLGLAGGTYNEQFF
TRBV6-1,TRBJ2-3,CASSEARLAGGYF
TRBV7-9,TRBJ2-2,CASSPALSGGELFF
TRBV11-2,TRBJ2-3,CASSPPGSFTQYF
TRBV29-1,TRBJ1-1,CSVEDSIERQSEAFF
TRBV2,TRBJ2-6,CASSLTGFSLSGANVLTF
TRBV28,TRBJ2-7,CASSFRLNEQYF
TRBV10-3,TRBJ2-2,CAIRESTGSGELFF
TRBV6-5,TRBJ2-1,CASRNPAGLGNEQFF
TRBV5-5,TRBJ2-5,CASTYTGTQYF
TRBV7-9,TRBJ1-1,CASSLDWGGEATEAFF
TRBV11-2,TRBJ2-7,CASSLPGSYEQYF
TRBV21-1,TRBJ2-5,CASSPQGTGTSGRAVETQYF